The 7 T cell receptor beta chains given below trace back to one sample, sequenced in a study of PD-1 blockade in classical Hodgkin lymphoma. Specified time point: cycle 4 day 1 (C4D1), after 5 to 7 weeks of nivolumab. After autologous stem cell transplantation all patients relapsed, and prior brentuximab vedotin exposure differed between cohorts. Profiling relied on immunoSEQ multiplex PCR, and the TCRdb table lists in-frame clones only, not all of them. The sample holds 20,000 to 25,000 clones, approximately 80% seen once. This material consisted of peripheral blood mononuclear cells (PBMCs), taken before the fourth cycle of nivolumab. The source is a human donor with classical Hodgkin lymphoma.

The V call is TRBV5-1, the J call TRBJ1-4; TRBD1 matches 10 bases. The V gene end was trimmed by 4 bases and the J gene end by 6 bases; junction bases not matched to a gene: 12. The CDR3 runs 17 residues. CDR1 and CDR2 from the germline V gene are SGHRS and YFSETQ. The CDR3 sequence is CASSPMSTGTGDEKLFF. In DNA, the CDR3 is TGCGCCAGCAGCCCCATGTCCACCGGGACAGGGGATGAAAAACTGTTTTTT.

In this sample, this clone turned up a few times. The chain has TRBV19 and TRBJ1-5; D is ambiguous. Germline V gene sequence: CDR1 LNHDA, CDR2 SQIVND (reference sequence). The ends were cut back, 5 bases at V and 7 bases at J, with 15 bases in the middle. The CDR3 consists of 14 residues. The CDR3 DNA is TGTGCCAGTAGTGGCCAGCAGGCGAACCAGCCCCAGCATTTT. It codes for CASSGQQANQPQHF.

The V gene is TRBV27, the J gene TRBJ2-7; TRBD1 aligns across 8 bases. Trimming took 6 bases from V and 1 from J; bases not matched to a gene: 17. The germline gives CDR1 MNHEY, CDR2 SMNVEV (reference sequence). The CDR3 is made up of 18 amino acids. The CDR3 DNA reads TGTGCCAGCAGCCCGGTGGGGACAGGCCTCTTATTTTCCTACGAGCAGTACTTC. Its translation: CASSPVGTGLLFSYEQYF.

The chain combines TRBV6-1 with TRBJ2-1; D is undetermined. CDR3 length equals 15 residues. V was trimmed by 0 bases and J by 11 bases, leaving 17 bases between them. Germline CDR1 is MNHNS and CDR2 is SASEGT. This CDR3 reads CASSEAISRPAKQFF. The CDR3, as DNA: TGTGCCAGCAGTGAAGCTATTTCTAGGCCGGCGAAGCAGTTCTTC.

The rearrangement joins TRBV2 to TRBJ1-5; no firm D call. Trimming removed 3 bases at V and 2 bases at J, with 8 bases between. The length of the CDR3 is 14 residues. The germline V gene has CDR1 SNHLY and CDR2 FYNNEI. The CDR3 DNA reads as TGTGCCAGCAGTGATAGGACGGGCAATCAGCCCCAGCATTTT. This sequence encodes CASSDRTGNQPQHF.

The J gene is TRBJ2-3, the V gene TRBV9; D tentatively fits TRBD1 or TRBD2 (6 bases each). The germline V gene has CDR1 SGDLS and CDR2 YYNGEE. The CDR3 covers 16 residues. V lost 4 bases to trimming and J lost 2 bases, with 17 bases between them. The CDR3 region is CASSTRRGGNTDTQYF. CDR3 DNA sequence: TGTGCCAGCAGCACCCGGAGAGGGGGGAACACAGATACGCAGTATTTT. Full variable domain (outside the CDR3, taken from reference TRBV9 and TRBJ2-3): DSGVTQTPKHLITATGQRVTLRCSPRSGDLSVYWYQQSLDQGLQFLIQYYNGEERAKGNILERFSAQQFPDLHSELNLSSLELGDSALYFCASSTRRGGNTDTQYFGPGTRLTVL.

The chain combines TRBV5-1 with TRBJ2-7, with D uncertain. V gave up 0 bases and J gave up 2 bases, with 12 bases separating them. Germline V CDR1 and CDR2: SGHRS, YFSETQ. The CDR3 is made up of 15 amino acids. CDR3 sequence reads: CASSLGQEATYEQYF. The CDR3 nucleotides are TGCGCCAGCAGCTTGGGTCAGGAAGCCACCTACGAGCAGTACTTC.